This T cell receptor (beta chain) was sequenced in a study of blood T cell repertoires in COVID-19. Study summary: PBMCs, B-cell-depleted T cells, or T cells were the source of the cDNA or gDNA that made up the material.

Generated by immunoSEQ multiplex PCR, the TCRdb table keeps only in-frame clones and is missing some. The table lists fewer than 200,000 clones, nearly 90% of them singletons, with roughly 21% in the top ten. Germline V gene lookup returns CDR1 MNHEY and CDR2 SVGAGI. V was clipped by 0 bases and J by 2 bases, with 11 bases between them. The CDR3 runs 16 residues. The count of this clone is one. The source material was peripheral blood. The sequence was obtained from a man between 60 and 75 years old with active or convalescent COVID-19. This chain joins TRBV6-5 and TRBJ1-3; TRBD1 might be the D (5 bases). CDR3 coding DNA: TGTGCCAGCAGTTACTCGGGGCTGGGTGCTGGAAACACCATATATTTT. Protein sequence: CASSYSGLGAGNTIYF.